These T cell receptor beta chains were read from a single sample in a study of T cells after yellow fever vaccination. Each CDR3 protein gets one entry after TCRdb re-called the 5' RACE reads with MiXCR. The sample holds roughly 170,000 distinct CDR3 sequences, about a tenth seen once. Sequenced material: CD8+ T cells sorted from PBMCs, taken 45 days after the yellow fever booster vaccination. These receptors all stem from a man younger than 30 who received the YFV17D yellow fever vaccine. The conserved cysteine and the conserved F or W are not part of the CDR3 here. Part of the rows lack a size; the others show once, few, many or a class for expanded clones.

clone_size v_call cdr3_aa
NA TRBV7-6 ASSLLWGGTDTQY
NA TRBV4-1 ASSQLLKTDHEQY
NA TRBV7-9 ASSLDPGRGPDTQY
NA TRBV7-9 ASCYTPNPEQF
NA TRBV7-9 ASSLPPGQGSSYNEQF
few TRBV3-1 ASSRSASRNTEAF
NA TRBV12-3/TRBV12-4 ASSFVGGTDEQF
NA TRBV20-1 SATGREGNEQF
few TRBV7-3 ASSENGGATSDTQY
few TRBV13 ASSSQDRERPLH
NA TRBV7-2 ASSEQETQY
few TRBV7-9 ASSLVSQNIQY
few TRBV5-1 ASSFPGGQANTEAF
NA TRBV29-1 SVDGGNSYEQY
few TRBV28 ASSLDSPNSPLH
many TRBV7-2 ASRLRGPSPVEDTQY
few TRBV4-3 ASSQALYWNEQF
NA TRBV7-9 ASSGTNGVNTEAF
few TRBV12-3/TRBV12-4 ASSRTVTGANVLT
few TRBV7-3 ASSLLGGEFISYGYT
NA TRBV6-5 ASSPGGRREQF
few TRBV19 ASSMTNTEAF
NA TRBV2 ASSTGYRNT
few TRBV29-1 SAGGGGGNEQF
many TRBV3-1 ASSQEILADTQY
few TRBV7-9 ASSIPPAAPLH
NA TRBV4-1 ASSLASGSSNQPQH
NA TRBV20-1 SASSLH
NA TRBV6-6 ASTPGGLGSPLH
NA TRBV7-2 ASLDSSVWMDTQY
few TRBV4-3 ASSQDELYPQSVEQF
many TRBV27 ATSGGMRDTQY
few TRBV4-3 ASSQDYRGLNSPLH
NA TRBV5-5 ASSRRGAGETQY
few TRBV15 ATSRDRGLGNTIY
few TRBV7-9 ASNDRDRAYNEQF
NA TRBV4-1 ASSQGGTGVITYGYT
few TRBV7-9 ASSLVSPGNEQY
NA TRBV27 ASKQGNQPQH
NA TRBV7-9 ASSRTGHEQY
NA TRBV12-3/TRBV12-4 ASSFFSGGQTGELF
few TRBV4-1 ASSQEGGQGADYSGANVLT
NA TRBV12-3/TRBV12-4 ASSPRGAYEQY
few TRBV6-2/TRBV6-3 ASSRARDRDVYEQY
few TRBV20-1 SARDRGGAKNIQY
few TRBV27 ASSLGTSYNEQF
few TRBV7-2 ASSLESGRGNQPQH
NA TRBV5-1 ASRLPLGQANEQF
few TRBV7-2 ASSALHRGMSEKLF